The next 19 T cell receptor beta chains were all read from a single sample in a study of blood T cell repertoires in COVID-19. Profiling relied on immunoSEQ multiplex PCR, and the TCRdb table lists in-frame clones only, not all of them. The data contain about 280,000 clones, over 75% of them singletons. Material: peripheral blood. The receptor source for this set is a human donor in a cohort sampled during active COVID-19.

This chain joins TRBV7-9 and TRBJ1-2, with 8 bases that match TRBD1. The length of the CDR3 is 13 residues. CDR1 and CDR2 (germline): SEHNR, FQNEAQ (reference sequence). V dropped 9 bases and J dropped 3; count of bases not matched to a gene: 6. In nucleotides, the CDR3 is TGTGCCAGTGAGCAGGGGGCCGACTATGGCTACACCTTC. This sequence encodes CASEQGADYGYTF.

The chain recombines TRBV28 with TRBJ1-3, with TRBD1 matching 10 bases. Germline CDR1 is MDHEN and CDR2 is SYDVKM. The CDR3 length is 14 residues. J gave up 3 bases and V 6 bases, and 2 bases lay outside the gene matches. As DNA, the CDR3 is TGTGCCAGCAGGACAGGGGGCTTTGGAAACACCATATATTTT. Encoded protein: CASRTGGFGNTIYF.

V and J are TRBV30 and TRBJ2-7; 10 nucleotides match TRBD2. The CDR3 extends over 14 amino acids. The V gene's germline CDR1 is GTSNPN and CDR2 SVGIG (reference sequence). V lost 0 bases to trimming and J lost 6 bases; unmatched junction nucleotides: 5. The CDR3 region is CAWSVTASGSEQYF. CDR3 coding DNA: TGTGCCTGGAGTGTCACGGCTAGCGGGAGCGAGCAGTACTTC.

The rearrangement uses TRBV30 and TRBJ2-5, with D perhaps TRBD2 (5 bases). CDR1 and CDR2 from the germline V gene are GTSNPN and SVGIG (reference sequence). V shed 2 bases and J shed 5 bases, with 6 bases lying between them. The CDR3 is made up of 11 amino acids. The CDR3 DNA sequence: TGTGCCTGGAGTAGAGGGGAGACCCAGTACTTC. Translated: CAWSRGETQYF.

This clone has just a few counts. The chain recombines TRBV3-1 (or the pseudogene TRBV3-2) with TRBJ1-2, with 8 bases aligning to TRBD1. V lost 3 bases and J lost 4; bases outside the gene matches: 4. The CDR3 contains 14 residues. The germline gives CDR1 LGHDT, CDR2 YNNKEL (reference sequence). The CDR3 sequence: CASSHRQGLYGYTF. DNA for the CDR3: TGTGCCAGCAGCCATCGACAGGGGCTCTATGGCTACACCTTC.

As to this clone: The same CDR3 also results from other DNA sequences found in this sample. The rearrangement links TRBV3-1 (or the pseudogene TRBV3-2) to TRBJ1-1; D is ambiguous. The CDR3 extends over 14 amino acids. Germline values: CDR1 LGHDT, CDR2 YNNKEL (reference sequence). V lost 1 base and J lost 0, with 6 bases in between. The CDR3 sequence is CASSQGQVNTEAFF. The DNA of the CDR3 is TGTGCCAGCAGCCAAGGCCAGGTGAACACTGAAGCTTTCTTT.

V gene TRBV9 combines with J gene TRBJ2-3; D might be TRBD2 (5 bases). There are 14 residues in the CDR3. V shed 0 bases and J shed 4 bases, with 9 bases lying between them. CDR1 is SGDLS, CDR2 YYNGEE, per germline. CDR3 sequence (DNA): TGTGCCAGCAGCGTAGACGGGAATTCAGATACGCAGTATTTT. It specifies CASSVDGNSDTQYF.

This rearrangement joins TRBV2 to TRBJ1-5; the D is unclear. This CDR3 comprises 14 residues. Trimming removed 6 bases from V and 0 bases from J, with 9 bases in between. Germline V gene lookup returns CDR1 SNHLY and CDR2 FYNNEI. Here the CDR3 DNA reads TGTGCCAGCAGAGACTCTAATAGCAATCAGCCCCAGCATTTT. Amino acids: CASRDSNSNQPQHF.

This sequence joins TRBV6-5 and TRBJ1-2; D is unclear. V lost 6 bases to trimming and J lost 2 bases, with 13 bases between them. Germline-derived CDR1 and CDR2 are MNHEY and SVGAGI. The CDR3 has 14 residues. CDR3: CASRKPGGNYGYTF. CDR3 DNA: TGTGCCAGCAGGAAGCCGGGAGGGAACTATGGCTACACCTTC.

The CDR3 region is CASSYQGSTNEKLFF. The CDR3 DNA sequence: TGTGCCAGCAGTTACCAGGGGTCAACTAATGAAAAACTGTTTTTT. This sequence joins TRBV28 and TRBJ1-4; D might be TRBD1 (6 bases). Trimming pared 4 bases from V and 0 bases from J, leaving 9 bases between. CDR3 length: 15 amino acids. The germline V gene encodes CDR1 MDHEN and CDR2 SYDVKM.

The gene calls are TRBV18 and TRBJ1-1, with D unresolved. Germline V gene lookup returns CDR1 KGHSH and CDR2 LQKENI. V shed 4 bases and J shed 0 bases, with 9 bases lying between them. The CDR3 runs 14 residues. The CDR3 reads CASSLEVLNTEAFF. The CDR3 bases are TGTGCCAGCTCACTAGAGGTATTGAACACTGAAGCTTTCTTT. The full variable domain, rest sourced from reference TRBV18 and TRBJ1-1, is NAGVMQNPRHLVRRRGQEARLRCSPMKGHSHVYWYRQLPEEGLKFMVYLQKENIIDESGMPKERFSAEFPKEGPSILRIQQVVRGDSAAYFCASSLEVLNTEAFFGQGTRLTVV.

This clone was found once. The V gene is TRBV29-1, the J gene TRBJ2-5; the D gene is possibly TRBD2 (5 bases). Germline CDR1 is SQVTM and CDR2 is ANQGSEA. Between the trimmed V and J ends, which lost 3 bases and 6 bases, there was a span of 8 bases. The CDR3 covers 11 residues. The CDR3 protein is CSVDPGKTQYF. The CDR3 DNA reads as TGCAGCGTTGACCCGGGGAAGACCCAGTACTTC.

This clone has just one count. The junction departs from the called germline gene at one end, perhaps through a read error. The chain links TRBV28 to TRBJ1-2; possibly TRBD1 for D (6 bases). CDR1 is MDHEN, CDR2 SYDVKM, per germline. There are 14 residues in the CDR3. CDR3 region: CTSRPGQLRYGYTF. Written as DNA, the CDR3 is TGTACCAGCAGGCCAGGACAGTTGAGATATGGCTACACCTTC.

The chain employs TRBV14 and TRBJ2-7, with 7 bases matching TRBD2. V trimming: 4 bases; J trimming: 2 bases; junction bases outside the gene matches: 5. This CDR3 has 14 amino acids. Germline assignment: CDR1 SGHDN and CDR2 FVKESK. CDR3 sequence: CASSLASGPYEQYF. DNA of the CDR3: TGTGCCAGCAGCCTAGCTAGCGGACCCTACGAGCAGTACTTC.

The sample holds a few counts of this clone. The V and J genes are TRBV19 and TRBJ1-2; possibly TRBD1 for D (6 bases). CDR3 length: 13 amino acids. Germline CDR1 and CDR2: LNHDA and SQIVND (reference sequence). The ends were cut back, 10 bases at V and 0 bases at J, with 12 bases in the middle. CDR3 region: CATSDRPNYGYTF. CDR3 DNA sequence: TGTGCCACCTCAGACAGGCCTAACTATGGCTACACCTTC.

The rearrangement uses TRBV5-1 and TRBJ1-6; no clear D. The CDR3 spans 15 residues. V lost 0 bases and J lost 2, with 6 bases in between. Germline lookup yields CDR1 SGHRS and CDR2 YFSETQ. CDR3 sequence: CASSLDNTYNSPLHF. The CDR3 DNA follows: TGCGCCAGCAGCTTGGACAACACCTATAATTCACCCCTCCACTTT.

This rearrangement joins TRBV7-2 to TRBJ2-6; D is uncertain. The ends were cut back, 5 bases at V and 0 bases at J, with 5 bases in the middle. Germline lookup yields CDR1 SGHTA and CDR2 FQGNSA. This CDR3 has 14 amino acids. CDR3 coding DNA: TGTGCCAGCAGCCGGTCCTCTGGGGCCAACGTCCTGACTTTC. It yields the protein CASSRSSGANVLTF.

The chain employs TRBV12-3 or TRBV12-4 and TRBJ1-2; 7 bases map to TRBD1. The CDR3 spans 12 residues. V dropped 6 bases and J dropped 4; count of bases not matched to a gene: 2. The CDR3 coding sequence is TGTGCCAGCAGCAGGGACAGCTATGGCTACACCTTC. It encodes CASSRDSYGYTF.

The gene calls are TRBV21-1 and TRBJ2-1; whether TRBD2, the table's D call, matches the DNA was not checked. TRBV21-1 is labeled a pseudogene. The CDR3 contains 13 residues. In DNA, the CDR3 is TGTGCCAGCACCTCGACTAGCGGGGGGGAGCAGTTCTTC. Protein sequence: CASTSTSGGEQFF.